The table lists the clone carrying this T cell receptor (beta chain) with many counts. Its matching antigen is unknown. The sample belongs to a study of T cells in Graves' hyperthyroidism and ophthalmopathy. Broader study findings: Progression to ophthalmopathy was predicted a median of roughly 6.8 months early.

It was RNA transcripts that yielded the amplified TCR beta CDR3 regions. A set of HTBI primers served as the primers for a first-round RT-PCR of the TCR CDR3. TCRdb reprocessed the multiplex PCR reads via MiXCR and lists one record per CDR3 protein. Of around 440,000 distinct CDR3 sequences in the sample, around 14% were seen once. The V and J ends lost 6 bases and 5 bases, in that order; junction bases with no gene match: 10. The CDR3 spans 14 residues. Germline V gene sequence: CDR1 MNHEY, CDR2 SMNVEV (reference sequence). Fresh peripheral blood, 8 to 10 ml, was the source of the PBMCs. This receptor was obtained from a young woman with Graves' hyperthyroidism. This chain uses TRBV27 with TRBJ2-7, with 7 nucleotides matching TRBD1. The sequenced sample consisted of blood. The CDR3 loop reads CASSLTGVGNEQYF. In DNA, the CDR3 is TGTGCCAGCAGCCTCACAGGGGTTGGTAACGAGCAGTACTTC.